These T cell receptor beta chains were read from a single sample in a study of blood T cells in healthy people across ages. Using its own MiXCR run on the 5' RACE reads, TCRdb lists one record per CDR3 protein. The sample lists roughly 800,000 distinct CDR3 sequences, 58% occurring once. The sequenced sample was blood. These receptor sequences come from a man aged 25-45 years in good health. Both conserved end residues are part of each CDR3. A D gene is named only where the DNA matches it firmly. Size values are once, few and many counts, or a class for expanded clones, and some rows have none.

>TRBV4-2|TRBJ1-1|NA|NA
CASSRVTANTEAFF
TGTGCCAGCAGTCGTGTGACAGCGAACACTGAAGCTTTCTTT
>TRBV27|TRBJ1-1|NA|NA
CASSLVGDTEAFF
TGTGCCAGCAGTTTAGTGGGGGACACTGAAGCTTTCTTT
>TRBV3-1|TRBJ2-7|NA|once
CASSPGQVVTYEQYF
TGTGCCAGCAGCCCCGGGCAGGTAGTTACCTACGAGCAGTACTTC
>TRBV5-1|TRBJ2-1|NA|NA
CASSVDGPYNEQFF
TGCGCCAGCAGCGTGGACGGACCTTACAATGAGCAGTTCTTC
>TRBV3-1|TRBJ1-5|TRBD1|few
CASSYGQGTFQPQHF
TGTGCCAGCAGCTACGGACAGGGAACGTTTCAGCCCCAGCATTTT
>TRBV4-2|TRBJ2-1|TRBD2|once
CASSPQGSGLVSDEQFF
TGTGCCAGCAGCCCTCAAGGGTCGGGACTAGTGTCCGATGAGCAGTTCTTC
>TRBV20-1|TRBJ2-3|NA|NA
CSAVRAGTDTQYF
TGCAGTGCTGTCAGGGCCGGGACAGATACGCAGTATTTT
>TRBV6-5|TRBJ1-1|NA|few
CASSYGAEAFF
TGTGCCAGCAGTTACGGGGCTGAAGCTTTCTTT
>TRBV11-2|TRBJ2-1|NA|NA
CASSFRGAGLARGEQFF
TGTGCCAGCAGCTTTAGGGGGGCAGGACTGGCACGCGGGGAGCAGTTCTTC
>TRBV20-1|TRBJ1-2|TRBD1|once
CSAKPGTAGLGYTF
TGCAGTGCAAAGCCTGGGACAGCGGGTTTGGGCTACACCTTC